These T cell receptor beta chains were read from a single sample in a study of blood T cell repertoires in COVID-19. Profiled with immunoSEQ multiplex PCR; TCRdb holds only in-frame clones, not every one. The sample lists hundreds of thousands of clones; around 82% were seen once. The material sequenced was PBMCs or T cells enriched from blood (not recorded which). These receptors were collected from a man in his thirties or forties with acute COVID-19. CDR3s include the opening cysteine and the closing phenylalanine or tryptophan. D genes are given only for firm matches. Only part of the rows carry a size: once, few, many, or a class if the clone is expanded.

J gene: TRBJ1-6
V gene: TRBV12-3/TRBV12-4
CDR3 length: 12
D gene: NA
clone size: NA
CDR3 DNA: TGTGCCAGCAGTACAGGGTTCCCACCCCTCCACTTT
CDR3 protein: CASSTGFPPLHF

J gene: TRBJ2-5
V gene: TRBV11-2
CDR3 length: 13
D gene: TRBD2
clone size: NA
CDR3 DNA: TGTGCCAGCAGCGAGCGGGGGGGGGAGACCCAGTACTTC
CDR3 protein: CASSERGGETQYF

J gene: TRBJ1-6
V gene: TRBV3-1/TRBV3-2
CDR3 length: 16
D gene: TRBD1
clone size: NA
CDR3 DNA: TGTGCCAGCAGCCCCCTCTCTAGGGGGCCTCATTCACCCCTCCACTTT
CDR3 protein: CASSPLSRGPHSPLHF

J gene: TRBJ1-1
V gene: TRBV12-5
CDR3 length: 15
D gene: TRBD1
clone size: NA
CDR3 DNA: TGTGCTAGTGCCATCTCGGCAGGGGGAAGATTTGGGGCTTTCTTT
CDR3 protein: CASAISAGGRFGAFF

J gene: TRBJ2-1
V gene: TRBV24-1
CDR3 length: 16
D gene: NA
clone size: once
CDR3 DNA: TGTGCCACCAGTGCCGAGTTCCCGAGCTCCTACAATGAGCAGTTCTTC
CDR3 protein: CATSAEFPSSYNEQFF

J gene: TRBJ1-5
V gene: TRBV15
CDR3 length: 14
D gene: NA
clone size: NA
CDR3 DNA: TGTGCCACCAGCAGAGACCTCGACAGGCAGCCCCAGCATTTT
CDR3 protein: CATSRDLDRQPQHF

J gene: TRBJ2-1
V gene: TRBV6-6
CDR3 length: 14
D gene: TRBD1
clone size: NA
CDR3 DNA: TGTGCCAGCAGTGACCCTTTTTGGGACAGGGGCCAGTTCTTC
CDR3 protein: CASSDPFWDRGQFF

J gene: TRBJ2-3
V gene: TRBV6-5
CDR3 length: 13
D gene: NA
clone size: NA
CDR3 DNA: TGTGCCAGCAGTTACCCCCGCGGGGATACGCAGTATTTT
CDR3 protein: CASSYPRGDTQYF

J gene: TRBJ2-1
V gene: TRBV5-1
CDR3 length: 16
D gene: NA
clone size: NA
CDR3 DNA: TGCGCCAGCAGCTCGGGGTCGGGTCCGCTCGCGGGTGAGCAGTTCTTC
CDR3 protein: CASSSGSGPLAGEQFF

J gene: TRBJ1-2
V gene: TRBV29-1
CDR3 length: 12
D gene: TRBD1
clone size: NA
CDR3 DNA: TGCAGCGCCGACCAGGGGGCAGGTGGCTACACCTTC
CDR3 protein: CSADQGAGGYTF

J gene: TRBJ1-2
V gene: TRBV20-1
CDR3 length: 11
D gene: NA
clone size: NA
CDR3 DNA: TGCAGTGCTAGCGATCGGGAAAGCTACACCTTC
CDR3 protein: CSASDRESYTF

J gene: TRBJ2-7
V gene: TRBV5-5
CDR3 length: 12
D gene: NA
clone size: few
CDR3 DNA: TGTGCCAGCAGCTTCCTAACGGACGAGCAGTACTTC
CDR3 protein: CASSFLTDEQYF

J gene: TRBJ2-6
V gene: TRBV19
CDR3 length: 15
D gene: NA
clone size: NA
CDR3 DNA: TGTGCCAGTCTCGGCCTACCCCCGGGAACCAACGTCCTGACTTTC
CDR3 protein: CASLGLPPGTNVLTF

J gene: TRBJ1-3
V gene: TRBV5-1
CDR3 length: 16
D gene: NA
clone size: NA
CDR3 DNA: TGCGCCAGCAGCTTGGATTACAGCCGCTCTGGAAACACCATATATTTT
CDR3 protein: CASSLDYSRSGNTIYF

J gene: TRBJ1-2
V gene: TRBV5-5
CDR3 length: 17
D gene: NA
clone size: few
CDR3 DNA: TGTGCCAGCAGTCTATCTTCGCTGGGGGACACAGGAAGCGGCTACACCTTC
CDR3 protein: CASSLSSLGDTGSGYTF

J gene: TRBJ2-7
V gene: TRBV10-3
CDR3 length: 14
D gene: TRBD1
clone size: NA
CDR3 DNA: TGTGCCATCAGTGTGCAGGGGGACCCCTACGAGCAGTACTTC
CDR3 protein: CAISVQGDPYEQYF